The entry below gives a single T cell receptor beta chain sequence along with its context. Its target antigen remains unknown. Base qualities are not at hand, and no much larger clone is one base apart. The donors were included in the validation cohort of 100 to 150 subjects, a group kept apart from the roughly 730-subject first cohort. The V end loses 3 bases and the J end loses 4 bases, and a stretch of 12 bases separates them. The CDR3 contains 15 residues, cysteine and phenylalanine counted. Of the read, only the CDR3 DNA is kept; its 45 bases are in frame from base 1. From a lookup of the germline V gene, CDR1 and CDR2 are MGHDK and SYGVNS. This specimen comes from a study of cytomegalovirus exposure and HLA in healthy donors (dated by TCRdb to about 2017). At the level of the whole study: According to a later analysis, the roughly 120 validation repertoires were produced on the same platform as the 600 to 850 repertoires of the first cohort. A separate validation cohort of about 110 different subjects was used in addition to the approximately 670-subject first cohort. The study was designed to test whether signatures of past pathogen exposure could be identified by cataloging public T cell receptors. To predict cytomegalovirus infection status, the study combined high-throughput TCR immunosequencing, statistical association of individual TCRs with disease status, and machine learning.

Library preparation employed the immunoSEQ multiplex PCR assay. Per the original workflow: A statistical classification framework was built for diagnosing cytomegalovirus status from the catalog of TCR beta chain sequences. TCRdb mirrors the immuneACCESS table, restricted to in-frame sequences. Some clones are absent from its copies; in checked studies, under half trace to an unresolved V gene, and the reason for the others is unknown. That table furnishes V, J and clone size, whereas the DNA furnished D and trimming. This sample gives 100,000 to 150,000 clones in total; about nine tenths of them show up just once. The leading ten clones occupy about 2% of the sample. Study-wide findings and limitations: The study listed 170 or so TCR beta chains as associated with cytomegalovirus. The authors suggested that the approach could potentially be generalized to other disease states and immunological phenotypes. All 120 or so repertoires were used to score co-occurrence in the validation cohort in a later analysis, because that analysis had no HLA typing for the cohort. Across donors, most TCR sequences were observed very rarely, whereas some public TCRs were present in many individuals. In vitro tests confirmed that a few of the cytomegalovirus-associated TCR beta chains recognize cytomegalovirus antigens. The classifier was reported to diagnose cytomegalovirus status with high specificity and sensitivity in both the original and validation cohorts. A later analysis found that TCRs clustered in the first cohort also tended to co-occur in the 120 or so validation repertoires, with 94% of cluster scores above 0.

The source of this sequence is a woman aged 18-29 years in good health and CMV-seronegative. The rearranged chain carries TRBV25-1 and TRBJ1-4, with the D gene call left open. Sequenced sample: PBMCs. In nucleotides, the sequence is TGTGCCAGCAGTGATTCACGGGTCTTTAATGAAAAACTGTTTTTT. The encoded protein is CASSDSRVFNEKLFF.